This T cell receptor (beta chain) appears in the sequencing data of a study of memory CD4+ T cells and cytomegalovirus serostatus. V was pared by 3 bases and J by 7 bases, with 21 bases between. This CDR3 is built from 15 residues. CDR1 GTSNPN and CDR2 SVGIG come from the germline V gene (reference sequence). Repertoires were generated with immunoSEQ multiplex PCR, while TCRdb's copy carries only in-frame clones and drops some. The sample holds under 50,000 clones, approximately 78% seen once. Single viable CD3+CD4+CD8-CD45RO+ cells were sorted as the memory CD4+ T cells. The sequence came from an adult in good health and CMV-seronegative. The chain employs TRBV30 and TRBJ1-2, with D hard to call. Specimen: memory CD4+ T cells from blood. This CDR3 reads CAWSASNAGYGGYTF. CDR3 nucleotides: TGTGCCTGGAGCGCAAGCAACGCGGGATATGGTGGCTACACCTTC.